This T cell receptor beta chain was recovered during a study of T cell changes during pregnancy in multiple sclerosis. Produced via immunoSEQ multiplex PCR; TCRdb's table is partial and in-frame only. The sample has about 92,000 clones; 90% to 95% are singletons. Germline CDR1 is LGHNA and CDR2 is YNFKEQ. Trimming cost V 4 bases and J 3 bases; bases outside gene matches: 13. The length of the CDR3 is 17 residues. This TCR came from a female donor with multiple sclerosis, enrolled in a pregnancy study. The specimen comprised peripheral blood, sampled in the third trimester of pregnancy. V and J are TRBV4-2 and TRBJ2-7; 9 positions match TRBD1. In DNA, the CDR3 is TGTGCCAGCAGCCGCCCCACGACAGGGGGTAGGGGCTACGAGCAGTACTTC. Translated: CASSRPTTGGRGYEQYF.